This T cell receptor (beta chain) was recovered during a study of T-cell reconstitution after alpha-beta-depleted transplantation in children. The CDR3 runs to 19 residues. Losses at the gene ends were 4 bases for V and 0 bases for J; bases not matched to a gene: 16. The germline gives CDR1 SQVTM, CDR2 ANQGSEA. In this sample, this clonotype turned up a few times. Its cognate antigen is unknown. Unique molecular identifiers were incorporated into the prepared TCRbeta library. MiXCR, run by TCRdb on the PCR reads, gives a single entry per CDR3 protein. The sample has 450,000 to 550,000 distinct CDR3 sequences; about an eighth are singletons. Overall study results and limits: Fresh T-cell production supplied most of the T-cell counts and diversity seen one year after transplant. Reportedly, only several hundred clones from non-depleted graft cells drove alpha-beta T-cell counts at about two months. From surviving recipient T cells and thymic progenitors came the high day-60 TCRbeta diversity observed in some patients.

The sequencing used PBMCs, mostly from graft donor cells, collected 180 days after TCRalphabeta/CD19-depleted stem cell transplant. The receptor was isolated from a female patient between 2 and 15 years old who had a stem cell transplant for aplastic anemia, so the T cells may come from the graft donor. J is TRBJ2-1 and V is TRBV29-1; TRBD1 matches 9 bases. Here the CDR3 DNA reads TGCAGCGTTGCCCTTTCCCTCTTCGGGACAGGGAGCTCCTACAATGAGCAGTTCTTC. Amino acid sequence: CSVALSLFGTGSSYNEQFF.